Here is one T cell receptor (beta chain) with its context. Its specificity is unknown. The sample comes from a study of tumor and adjacent non-tumor tissue in lung cancer. The library came from three nested PCR rounds adapted from ARM-PCR protocols. MiXCR was run by TCRdb on the multiplex PCR reads, yielding one entry per CDR3 protein. The sample yields tens of thousands of distinct CDR3 sequences, roughly three fifths seen once. In germline, CDR1 is MGHRA, CDR2 YSYEKL. The CDR3 consists of 17 residues. V shed 3 bases and J 4 bases; nucleotides not matched to a gene: 14. This sample's RNA came from whole unsorted tissue. Study-wide points: Tumor tissue had significantly higher TCR diversity than normal lung. Normal lung showed higher cumulative top 100 clone frequency than tumor.

The source is a man aged 50-59 years with non-small cell lung cancer. The genes are TRBV4-1 and TRBJ2-7; the match to TRBD2 covers 8 bases. The specimen was lung tumor tissue. This CDR3 reads CASSQATSGGAGYEQYF. The CDR3 DNA sequence: TGCGCCAGCAGCCAGGCTACAAGCGGGGGCGCCGGGTACGAGCAGTACTTC.